One T cell receptor (beta chain) is described in this entry. The sample originates from a study of blood T cell repertoires in COVID-19. TCRdb's table, derived via immunoSEQ multiplex PCR, lists solely in-frame clones and lacks some. The table records roughly 230,000 clones, 84% of them present only once. The CDR3 loop spans 17 amino acids. V trimming: 5 bases; J trimming: 5 bases; junction bases outside the gene matches: 14. CDR1 SGHNT and CDR2 YENEEA come from the germline V gene. The receptor's source is a man over 45 who had recovered from COVID-19. V and J are TRBV11-3 and TRBJ2-5; 10 nucleotides line up with TRBD2. Material: PBMCs or T cells enriched from blood (not recorded which). This CDR3 is CASSPARGLARQETQYF. The CDR3 nucleotides read TGTGCCAGCAGCCCCGCCCGGGGACTAGCGAGGCAGGAGACCCAGTACTTC.